Presented here are 27 T cell receptor beta chains from one specimen sequenced in a study of identical twins. TCRdb independently ran MiXCR on the 5' RACE reads; one entry per CDR3 protein. The profile covers under 500,000 distinct CDR3 sequences, with 13% to 15% appearing a single time and approximately 1% taken by the ten largest. The sample also formed part of further work on yellow fever vaccine responses in identical twins.

The sample consisted of CD4+ T cells sorted from blood. The receptors stem from a young woman in good health.

There are a few counts of this clonotype. This chain connects TRBV12-3 or TRBV12-4 to TRBJ1-1; 7 bases match TRBD1. V lost 6 bases to trimming and J lost 8 bases; unmatched junction nucleotides: 12. There are 14 residues in the CDR3. The CDR3 protein is CASSPGGIVREAFF. The CDR3 nucleotides are TGTGCCAGCAGCCCAGGGGGGATAGTACGGGAAGCTTTCTTT.

The J gene is TRBJ2-5, the V gene TRBV20-1; D might be TRBD1 or TRBD2, each matching 6 bases. Per germline, CDR1 DFQATT and CDR2 SNEGSKA (reference sequence). CDR3 length equals 14 residues. V shed 6 bases and J shed 2 bases, with 16 bases lying between them. The CDR3 here is CSAPVVGGQETQYF. The CDR3 DNA sequence: TGCAGTGCGCCCGTGGTAGGGGGGCAAGAGACCCAGTACTTC.

This clonotype was seen a few times. V is TRBV27 and J is TRBJ2-6; D remains unclear. V was cut by 3 bases and J by 0 bases, with 6 bases left in between. The CDR3 has 15 residues. The germline V gene encodes CDR1 MNHEY and CDR2 SMNVEV (reference sequence). The CDR3 DNA sequence: TGTGCCAGCAGTTTTTGGGTCTCTGGGGCCAACGTCCTGACTTTC. This translates into CASSFWVSGANVLTF.

In its sample, this clonotype was seen once. The CDR3, as DNA: TGTGCCAGCAGTTACACTGGACAGGGCAACACTGAAGCTTTCTTT. Residues: CASSYTGQGNTEAFF. This sequence joins TRBV6-5 and TRBJ1-1, with 8 bases fitting TRBD1. Trimming removed 2 bases from V and 2 bases from J; junction bases left unmatched: 4. The germline V gene has CDR1 MNHEY and CDR2 SVGAGI. This CDR3 contains 15 residues.

The chain is built from TRBV18 and TRBJ2-3, with 8 bases that match TRBD2. The trim removed 0 bases at V and 3 bases at J, leaving 11 bases unmatched. The CDR3 totals 18 residues. Germline lookup yields CDR1 KGHSH and CDR2 LQKENI. The CDR3 region has the DNA TGTGCCAGCTCACCACCCGGGGGTAGCGGGGAGTGGACAGATACGCAGTATTTT. This encodes CASSPPGGSGEWTDTQYF.

In its sample, this clonotype was seen many times. This chain connects TRBV5-1 to TRBJ2-7; D unclear. V lost 4 bases, J lost 0 bases, and 14 bases lay in between. CDR3 length equals 15 residues. Per the germline V gene, CDR1 is SGHRS and CDR2 is YFSETQ. CDR3 nucleotides: TGCGCCAGCAGCCTCGGGTCTAAAAGCTCCTACGAGCAGTACTTC. Its protein product is CASSLGSKSSYEQYF.

A few counts support this clonotype. In this CDR3 the conserved last residue, phenylalanine or tryptophan, is missing, so a read error is likely. CDR3 nucleotides: TGCAGTGCTGGCCCCCCAGGCAGATATTACAATGAGCAGTTCCTC. Translating gives CSAGPPGRYYNEQFL. The chain is built from TRBV20-1 and TRBJ2-1; D not certain. Trimming pared 5 bases from V and 4 bases from J, leaving 18 bases between. In germline, CDR1 is DFQATT, CDR2 SNEGSKA (reference sequence). This CDR3 has 15 amino acids.

The chain is built from TRBV28 and TRBJ1-2; no reliable D call. Germline CDR1 and CDR2: MDHEN and SYDVKM. V was cut by 7 bases and J by 5 bases, with 8 bases left in between. CDR3 size: 11 residues. The CDR3 region has the DNA TGTGCCAGCACGAACCAATATGGCTACACCTTC. Translation: CASTNQYGYTF.

This chain links TRBV28 with TRBJ1-1; D remains unclear. In germline, CDR1 is MDHEN, CDR2 SYDVKM. Between the trimmed V and J ends, which lost 1 base and 8 bases, there was a span of 14 bases. The length of the CDR3 is 14 residues. CDR3 in DNA: TGTGCCAGCAGTTTATTAAAGGGTCCCGTAGAAGCTTTCTTT. This translates into CASSLLKGPVEAFF.

The rearrangement joins TRBV5-1 to TRBJ2-5; maybe TRBD2 (6 bases). Germline V gene lookup returns CDR1 SGHRS and CDR2 YFSETQ. The V end was cut by 3 bases, the J end by 7 bases, with 28 bases between. The CDR3 spans 18 residues. CDR3 sequence (DNA): TGCGCCAGCAGCTCGCGATCAGACCGGACTATCCGGCCAATGACCCAGTACTTC. It encodes CASSSRSDRTIRPMTQYF.

This clonotype was counted a few times. This chain uses TRBV7-9 with TRBJ2-1; 7 positions match TRBD1. CDR1 and CDR2 (germline): SEHNR, FQNEAQ (reference sequence). The V gene end was trimmed by 5 bases and the J gene end by 10 bases; junction bases not matched to a gene: 8. The CDR3 runs 13 residues. The CDR3 is CASSPRQGREQFF. DNA of the CDR3: TGTGCCAGCAGCCCACGACAGGGACGGGAGCAGTTCTTC.

This clonotype was seen at least ten times. The junction differs from germline at one of its ends, possibly a read error. The chain is built from TRBV5-1 and TRBJ1-1, with 8 bases lining up with TRBD1. Germline loops: CDR1 SGHRS, CDR2 YFSETQ. The CDR3 is 14 residues long. The CDR3 bases are TGTGCCAGCAGCTCACAGGGGGGGAACACTGAAGCTTTCTTT. Its protein is CASSSQGGNTEAFF.

The chain combines TRBV10-3 with TRBJ2-3, with D tentatively TRBD1 (6 bases). The CDR3 extends over 15 amino acids. The germline CDR1 and CDR2 sequences are ENHRY and SYGVKD. The ends were cut back, 4 bases at V and 4 bases at J, with 15 bases in the middle. CDR3 DNA sequence: TGTGCCATCAGTGGGGGGCAGGGAGCCGCAGATACGCAGTATTTT. It specifies CAISGGQGAADTQYF.

J is TRBJ2-1 and V is TRBV12-3 or TRBV12-4; possible D gene TRBD1, 5 bases. The V end was cut by 4 bases, the J end by 1 base, with 14 bases between. The CDR3 loop spans 16 amino acids. CDR3 region: CASSSAETDSYNEQFF. The CDR3 region has the DNA TGTGCCAGCAGTTCTGCGGAGACAGATTCCTACAATGAGCAGTTCTTC.

This clonotype was counted a few times. The chain joins TRBV10-1 to TRBJ2-3, with TRBD2 identical over 7 bases. CDR3 length: 15 amino acids. Germline-derived CDR1 and CDR2 are WNHNN and SYGVQD (reference sequence). V gave up 5 bases and J gave up 0 bases; unmatched junction bases: 5. The CDR3 DNA reads TGCGCCAGCAGTCCTCTAGCGGATAGCACAGATACGCAGTATTTT. As protein: CASSPLADSTDTQYF.

The chain combines TRBV27 with TRBJ2-2; D is possibly TRBD1 (5 bases). From germline, CDR1 is MNHEY and CDR2 SMNVEV (reference sequence). Trimming stripped 4 bases from V and 2 bases from J, with 17 bases between. The CDR3 runs to 17 residues. The CDR3 DNA reads TGTGCCAGCAGTTCGTACGGCGGTCAGGGCAACACCGGGGAGCTGTTTTTT. This encodes CASSSYGGQGNTGELFF.

This clonotype is medium-sized (0.01 to 0.1%) in the sample. The gene calls are TRBV9 and TRBJ2-3; TRBD1 might be the D (6 bases). V was cut by 0 bases and J by 6 bases, with 17 bases left in between. The CDR3 totals 16 residues. Germline CDR1 and CDR2: SGDLS and YYNGEE. CDR3 loop: CASSVDLRGKWDTQYF. The CDR3 bases are TGTGCCAGCAGCGTAGATCTCAGGGGAAAATGGGATACGCAGTATTTT.

V gene TRBV15 combines with J gene TRBJ2-1; 14 bases agree with TRBD2. J was trimmed by 8 bases and V by 1 base; bases with no gene match: 1. This CDR3 has 15 residues. In germline, CDR1 is LNHNV, CDR2 YYDKDF (reference sequence). Here the CDR3 reads CATSRATSGRDEQFF. The CDR3 bases are TGTGCCACCAGCAGAGCGACTAGCGGGAGGGATGAGCAGTTCTTC.

The chain carries TRBV10-3 and TRBJ1-1; 8 bases agree with TRBD1. With V trimmed by 9 bases and J by 0 bases, 3 bases remained unmatched. The CDR3 spans 13 residues. Germline CDR1 reads ENHRY; CDR2 reads SYGVKD. The CDR3 DNA reads TGTGCCATTAAGGACAGGGTGAACACTGAAGCTTTCTTT. This encodes CAIKDRVNTEAFF.

This clonotype was observed a few times. CDR3 sequence: CASRRQAGYNEQFF. CDR3 in DNA: TGTGCCAGCAGGAGGCAGGCCGGCTACAATGAGCAGTTCTTC. The chain links TRBV28 to TRBJ2-1; D uncertain. Deletions cut 6 bases from V and 3 bases from J, with 12 bases between. This CDR3 comprises 14 residues. Germline V gene sequence: CDR1 MDHEN, CDR2 SYDVKM.

This rearrangement joins TRBV4-1 to TRBJ1-6; 9 bases line up with TRBD1. V dropped 3 bases and J dropped 4; count of bases not matched to a gene: 1. This CDR3 comprises 15 residues. Germline V CDR1 and CDR2: MGHRA, YSYEKL. The CDR3 here is CASSHGQGYNSPLHF. CDR3 sequence (DNA): TGCGCCAGCAGCCACGGACAGGGGTATAATTCACCCCTCCACTTT.

This chain connects TRBV7-9 to TRBJ1-1, with TRBD1 matching over 9 bases. The CDR3 spans 15 residues. The ends lost 6 bases at V and 7 bases at J; junction bases unmatched: 12. The germline CDR1 and CDR2 sequences are SEHNR and FQNEAQ (reference sequence). CDR3 nucleotides: TGTGCCAGCAGTAACACGAACAGGGGGCTGGGTGAAGCTTTCTTT. Its protein is CASSNTNRGLGEAFF.

V and J are TRBV9 and TRBJ2-6; D is perhaps TRBD2 (5 bases). Deletions cut 6 bases from V and 0 bases from J, with 7 bases between. The CDR3 loop spans 14 amino acids. Germline CDR1 reads SGDLS; CDR2 reads YYNGEE. CDR3: CASTGISGANVLTF. The CDR3 DNA reads TGTGCCAGCACCGGGATCTCTGGGGCCAACGTCCTGACTTTC.

This clonotype was observed a few times. DNA for the CDR3: TGCAGCGTTGAAGATGGGACAGGGGGCTACGAGCAGTACTTC. It codes for CSVEDGTGGYEQYF. This rearrangement joins TRBV29-1 to TRBJ2-7; 11 bases line up with TRBD1. V shed 0 bases and J 3 bases; nucleotides not matched to a gene: 1. The germline gives CDR1 SQVTM, CDR2 ANQGSEA. CDR3 size: 14 residues.

This clonotype was seen more than once but under ten times. The chain employs TRBV5-1 and TRBJ2-7; TRBD1 matches at 9 bases. Germline CDR1 and CDR2: SGHRS and YFSETQ. This CDR3 spans 15 amino acids. Trimming removed 3 bases from V and 0 bases from J; junction bases left unmatched: 4. CDR3 sequence: CASSSTGGGSYEQYF. The CDR3 nucleotides read TGCGCCAGCAGCTCTACAGGGGGCGGCTCCTACGAGCAGTACTTC. The whole variable domain, filled in from reference TRBV5-1 and TRBJ2-7, reads KAGVTQTPRYLIKTRGQQVTLSCSPISGHRSVSWYQQTPGQGLQFLFEYFSETQRNKGNFPGRFSGRQFSNSRSEMNVSTLELGDSALYLCASSSTGGGSYEQYFGPGTRLTVT.

The chain links TRBV5-8 to TRBJ2-5; no reliable D call. Trimming took off 4 bases at V and 5 bases at J, with 9 bases between the two ends. Per germline, CDR1 SGHTS and CDR2 YDEGEE. The CDR3 extends over 12 amino acids. The CDR3 sequence: CASSSLSETQYF. CDR3 coding DNA: TGTGCCAGCAGCAGCCTCTCGGAGACCCAGTACTTC.

This clonotype has at least ten counts. The V and J genes are TRBV29-1 and TRBJ2-1; D might be TRBD2 (6 bases). Trimming removed 2 bases from V and 10 bases from J, with 15 bases in between. CDR1 SQVTM and CDR2 ANQGSEA come from the germline V gene. This CDR3 comprises 13 residues. The CDR3 DNA sequence: TGCAGCGTTGAACTGCTCGGGAGAGGGGAGCAGTTCTTC. Translation: CSVELLGRGEQFF.